This T cell receptor (beta chain) came from a study of human T cells and chemical hapten exposure. TCRdb reanalysed the RACE reads using MiXCR and keeps one entry per CDR3 protein. The sample carries 150,000 to 200,000 distinct CDR3 sequences, about a quarter recorded once. J was trimmed by 6 bases and V by 5 bases; bases with no gene match: 5. The CDR3 has 13 residues. The germline CDR1 and CDR2 sequences are MNHEY and SMNVEV (reference sequence). The time point is: patch test 3, about 24 weeks after DPC sensitization. The treatment denotes: therapeutic diphenylcyclopropenone sensitization with weekly scalp DPC. This clonotype has only one observation. The antigen is unknown. Overall study findings and caveats: Significantly greater numbers of large CDR3 similarity clusters came from expanded TCRs than from controls. Counts of TCRs above 1 in 1000 frequency stayed unchanged with DPC sensitization.

The sample here was whole blood, taken in connection with sensitization to the hapten diphenylcyclopropenone (DPC). This TCR was recovered from a woman aged 18-29 years with alopecia areata. Some clones in this sample may be carry-over from other donors' samples. V usage is TRBV27 and J usage is TRBJ2-7, with 9 bases lining up with TRBD1. The CDR3 protein is CASSRTGGGEQYF. The CDR3 DNA is TGTGCCAGCAGTCGAACAGGGGGCGGCGAGCAGTACTTC.